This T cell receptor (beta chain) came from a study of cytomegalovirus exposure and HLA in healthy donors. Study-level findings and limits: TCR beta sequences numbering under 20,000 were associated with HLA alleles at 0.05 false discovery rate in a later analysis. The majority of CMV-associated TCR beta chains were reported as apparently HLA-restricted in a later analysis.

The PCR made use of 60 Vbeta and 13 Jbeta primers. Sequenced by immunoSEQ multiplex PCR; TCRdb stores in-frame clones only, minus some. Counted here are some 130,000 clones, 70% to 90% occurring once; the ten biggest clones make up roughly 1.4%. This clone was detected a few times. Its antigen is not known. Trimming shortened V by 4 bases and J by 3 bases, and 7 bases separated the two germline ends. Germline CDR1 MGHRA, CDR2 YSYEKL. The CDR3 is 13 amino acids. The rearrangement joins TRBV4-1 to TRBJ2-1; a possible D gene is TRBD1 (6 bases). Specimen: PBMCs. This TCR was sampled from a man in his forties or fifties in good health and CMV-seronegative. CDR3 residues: CASSRQDYNEQFF. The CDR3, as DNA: TGCGCCAGCAGCCGACAGGACTACAATGAGCAGTTCTTC.